The 26 T cell receptor beta chains below come from one sample, sequenced in a study of persistence of HIV-infected CD4 T cells. Cells were stimulated with CMV-infected fibroblast lysates at 10 ug/mL. CD40L-negative CD69-negative CD45RO-high memory CD4+ T cells were sorted as populations depleted of antigen-responding cells. Antigens for these TCRs are unknown. Sequencing used immunoSEQ version 4 in survey mode. Generated by immunoSEQ multiplex PCR, the TCRdb table keeps only in-frame clones and is missing some. The sample has tens of thousands of clones; approximately 78% are singletons. This specimen was CD4+ T cells sorted from PBMCs after approximately 20-hour stimulation, taken from a patient who received antiretroviral therapy. The receptor set was obtained from an adult man with HIV who was CMV-seropositive.

J is TRBJ1-2 and V is TRBV5-1, with 7 bases aligning to TRBD1. Germline CDR1 SGHRS, CDR2 YFSETQ. Germline trimming cut 4 bases from V and 8 bases from J; bases unmatched to any gene: 8. The CDR3 is 13 residues long. DNA for the CDR3: TGCGCCAGCAGCAACTTAGGACAGGACGGCTACACCTTC. Translated, it gives CASSNLGQDGYTF.

V is TRBV3-1 (or the pseudogene TRBV3-2) and J is TRBJ1-4; the D gene is possibly TRBD1 (5 bases). The CDR3 spans 15 residues. The germline CDR1 and CDR2 sequences are LGHDT and YNNKEL (reference sequence). V was pared by 4 bases and J by 5 bases, with 14 bases between. CDR3: CASSPLRGGNEKLFF. DNA for the CDR3: TGTGCCAGCAGCCCCCTTCGCGGGGGGAATGAAAAACTGTTTTTT.

This clone appeared a few times. The chain couples TRBV5-5 to TRBJ1-6, with D maybe TRBD1 (5 bases). V was shortened by 0 bases and J by 12 bases, with 7 bases between the two germline ends. The CDR3 length is 12 residues. In germline, CDR1 is SGHKS, CDR2 YYEKEE (reference sequence). CDR3 residues: CASSLGQGPLHF. The CDR3, as DNA: TGTGCCAGCAGCTTGGGGCAGGGACCCCTCCACTTT.

The chain joins TRBV6-5 to TRBJ1-2; unclear D gene. Germline loops: CDR1 MNHEY, CDR2 SVGAGI. CDR3 length equals 10 residues. V lost 10 bases, J lost 4 bases, and 7 bases lay in between. CDR3 nucleotide sequence: TGTGCCACGGGGAGCTATGGCTACACCTTC. Amino acids: CATGSYGYTF.

The chain links TRBV19 to TRBJ1-1, with TRBD1 identical over 8 bases. With 0 bases clipped from V and 7 bases from J, the junction kept 4 bases outside the gene matches. This CDR3 is 14 amino acids long. Per germline, CDR1 LNHDA and CDR2 SQIVND (reference sequence). The CDR3 region has the DNA TGTGCCAGTAGTATAGACTGGGACAGGATTGAAGCTTTCTTT. Translating it yields CASSIDWDRIEAFF.

This clone was seen just once. The rearrangement uses TRBV5-5 and TRBJ1-1; no clear D. CDR1 SGHKS and CDR2 YYEKEE come from the germline V gene (reference sequence). Deletions cut 0 bases from V and 4 bases from J, with 13 bases between. There are 15 residues in the CDR3. The CDR3 bases are TGTGCCAGCAGCTTGGGGCAGCTAACCAGCACTGAAGCTTTCTTT. It yields the protein CASSLGQLTSTEAFF. The full variable domain, completed using reference TRBV5-5 and TRBJ1-1, is DAGVTQSPTHLIKTRGQQVTLRCSPISGHKSVSWYQQVLGQGPQFIFQYYEKEERGRGNFPDRFSARQFPNYSSELNVNALLLGDSALYLCASSLGQLTSTEAFFGQGTRLTVV.

This chain uses TRBV7-3 with TRBJ2-2; D ambiguous. Germline CDR1 reads SGHTA; CDR2 reads FQGTGA. CDR3 size: 14 residues. V lost 1 base to trimming and J lost 3 bases, with 6 bases between them. The CDR3 DNA follows: TGTGCCAGCAGCTTAAGTCGTGACACCGGGGAGCTGTTTTTT. Its translation: CASSLSRDTGELFF.

This clone is a singleton in its sample. This chain joins TRBV5-1 and TRBJ2-2; 7 bases fit TRBD1. This CDR3 contains 15 residues. CDR1 and CDR2 (germline): SGHRS, YFSETQ. V was clipped by 4 bases and J by 8 bases; unmatched bases: 11. The CDR3 here is CASSPRTGHRGELFF. The CDR3 DNA reads as TGCGCCAGCAGCCCTCGGACAGGACACCGGGGGGAGCTGTTTTTT.

The CDR3 DNA is TGTGCCAGCAGCCAAGCGGAACTAGCCAAAAACATTCAGTACTTC. It codes for CASSQAELAKNIQYF. This chain connects TRBV5-4 to TRBJ2-4; maybe TRBD2 (5 bases). Trimming left V 4 bases short and J 0 bases short, with 11 bases between. Germline V gene lookup returns CDR1 SGHNT and CDR2 YYREEE (reference sequence). The CDR3 is 15 amino acids.

The rearrangement links TRBV6-4 to TRBJ2-5; TRBD1 matches at 7 bases. Germline-derived CDR1 and CDR2 are MRHNA and SNTAGT. The J segment lost 10 bases and the V segment lost 0 bases, leaving 14 bases of the junction unmatched. CDR3 length equals 16 residues. CDR3 sequence reads: CASSDSRGTAQDGQYF. The CDR3 DNA follows: TGTGCCAGCAGTGACTCGAGGGGGACAGCACAGGATGGCCAGTACTTC.

In DNA form, the CDR3 reads TGTGCCAGCAGCATACAGGGTCGGCCGCATGGCTACACCTTC. It codes for CASSIQGRPHGYTF. This rearrangement joins TRBV28 to TRBJ1-2, with D perhaps TRBD1 (6 bases). V lost 6 bases to trimming and J lost 6 bases, with 17 bases between them. The length of the CDR3 is 14 residues. CDR1 MDHEN and CDR2 SYDVKM come from the germline V gene.

This chain links TRBV28 with TRBJ2-1; possibly TRBD1 for D (6 bases). CDR1 is MDHEN, CDR2 SYDVKM, per germline. The CDR3 runs to 14 residues. V was cut by 8 bases and J by 1 base, with 12 bases left in between. The CDR3 sequence: CASVLGGSYNEQFF. CDR3 coding DNA: TGTGCCAGCGTATTAGGGGGTTCCTACAATGAGCAGTTCTTC.

The sample holds a few counts of this clone. The CDR3 bases are TGTGCCAGCAGCGTAGCTCTTGGACAGGGTCAAATCTCAACCTCTGGAAACACCATATATTTT. It specifies CASSVALGQGQISTSGNTIYF. The chain uses TRBV9 and TRBJ1-3; 8 bases agree with TRBD1. This CDR3 region has 21 residues. Trimming at V came to 0 bases and at J to 0 bases, leaving 17 bases not matched to a gene. Germline CDR1 is SGDLS and CDR2 is YYNGEE.

The rearrangement uses TRBV6-5 and TRBJ2-3; D is perhaps TRBD1 (5 bases). The CDR3 sequence is 16 residues long. V was pared by 2 bases and J by 1 base, with 13 bases between. Per the germline V gene, CDR1 is MNHEY and CDR2 is SVGAGI. DNA for the CDR3: TGTGCCAGCAGTTACGAGCAGGGATTAGGCACAGATACGCAGTATTTT. Encoded protein: CASSYEQGLGTDTQYF.

J is TRBJ1-4 and V is TRBV7-9; D is undetermined. CDR1 and CDR2 (germline): SEHNR, FQNEAQ (reference sequence). Trimming pared 1 base from V and 1 base from J, leaving 7 bases between. The length of the CDR3 is 15 residues. The CDR3 is CASSLVGETNEKLFF. In nucleotides, the CDR3 is TGTGCCAGCAGCTTAGTCGGGGAAACTAATGAAAAACTGTTTTTT.

This clone was seen only a few times. The V gene is TRBV2, the J gene TRBJ1-1; weak D call: TRBD1 (5 bases). CDR1 is SNHLY, CDR2 FYNNEI, per germline. CDR3 size: 12 residues. The V gene lost 8 bases and the J gene lost 2 bases, with 9 bases spanning the gap. The CDR3 loop reads CASAGTNTEAFF. In DNA form, the CDR3 reads TGTGCCAGCGCCGGGACCAACACTGAAGCTTTCTTT.

This clone was seen a few times. The V gene is TRBV19, the J gene TRBJ1-6; TRBD1 matches at 7 bases. Germline CDR1 reads LNHDA; CDR2 reads SQIVND (reference sequence). J was trimmed by 8 bases and V by 2 bases; bases with no gene match: 3. The CDR3 consists of 14 residues. The CDR3 region is CASSITGADSPLHF. In DNA, the CDR3 is TGTGCCAGTAGTATAACAGGGGCGGATTCACCCCTCCACTTT.

The rearrangement joins TRBV6-2 or TRBV6-3 to TRBJ2-7; unclear D gene. The ends were cut back, 4 bases at V and 3 bases at J, with 10 bases in the middle. This CDR3 comprises 13 residues. The germline V gene encodes CDR1 MNHEY and CDR2 SVGEGT. The CDR3 region has the DNA TGTGCCAGCAGTTGGTCAAATTACTACGAGCAGTACTTC. Translation gives CASSWSNYYEQYF.

The chain combines TRBV19 with TRBJ1-2; D perhaps matches TRBD1 (6 bases). Germline CDR1 and CDR2: LNHDA and SQIVND (reference sequence). Trimming pared 3 bases from V and 5 bases from J, leaving 16 bases between. The CDR3 is 15 residues long. The chain's CDR3 is CASSMNPGAGYGYTF. In DNA, the CDR3 is TGTGCCAGTAGTATGAATCCGGGGGCAGGGTATGGCTACACCTTC.

The chain joins TRBV7-8 to TRBJ2-6; 9 bases map to TRBD1. The CDR3 loop spans 16 amino acids. Germline assignment: CDR1 SGHVS and CDR2 FQNEAQ. V lost 2 bases and J lost 3; bases outside the gene matches: 2. CDR3 sequence (DNA): TGTGCCAGCAGCTTACACAGGGGGCGTGGGGCCAACGTCCTGACTTTC. It is translated as CASSLHRGRGANVLTF.

The chain carries TRBV12-3 or TRBV12-4 and TRBJ1-4; TRBD1 is a possible D gene (5 bases). Trimming left V 5 bases short and J 11 bases short, with 12 bases between. The CDR3 contains 12 residues. The CDR3 coding sequence is TGTGCCAGCAGTGAACCGGGACGGAAACTGTTTTTT. Its translation: CASSEPGRKLFF.

This rearrangement joins TRBV13 to TRBJ2-1, with D possibly TRBD2 on 5 matching bases. The V and J ends lost 1 base and 12 bases respectively, with 10 bases between them. The germline V gene has CDR1 PRHDT and CDR2 FYEKMQ (reference sequence). CDR3 length equals 12 residues. In nucleotides, the CDR3 is TGTGCCAGCAGCTTAGACACTAGTAGGCAGTTCTTC. Translating gives CASSLDTSRQFF.

This clone was picked up a small number of times. The V and J genes are TRBV7-8 and TRBJ1-5, with D unclear. Germline V CDR1 and CDR2: SGHVS, FQNEAQ. Trimming cost V 1 base and J 1 base, with 2 bases left between them. CDR3 size: 13 residues. CDR3 protein: CASSLESNQPQHF. In DNA form, the CDR3 reads TGTGCCAGCAGCTTAGAGAGCAATCAGCCCCAGCATTTT.

This chain joins TRBV21-1 and TRBJ2-3; TRBD2 reflects the table's D call only, with no check against the DNA. TRBV21-1 corresponds to a pseudogene. The CDR3 contains 16 residues. The CDR3: CASSRSGGTTTDTQYF. Written as DNA, the CDR3 is TGTGCCAGCAGCAGGAGCGGGGGGACTACCACAGATACGCAGTATTTT.

The chain couples TRBV7-2 to TRBJ1-5; maybe TRBD1 (6 bases). CDR1 is SGHTA and CDR2 is FQGNSA in the germline V gene. With 5 bases removed from V and 4 bases from J, the gap between germline ends came to 15 bases. The CDR3 is 15 amino acids. The CDR3 DNA reads as TGTGCCAGCAGCCCTATGCCGGGGGCAAATCAGCCCCAGCATTTT. Its protein product is CASSPMPGANQPQHF.

This clone was seen a few times. The chain is built from TRBV6-1 and TRBJ2-1; TRBD1 matches at 8 bases. Germline-derived CDR1 and CDR2 are MNHNS and SASEGT. The CDR3 is made up of 14 amino acids. The J segment lost 8 bases and the V segment lost 3 bases, leaving 6 bases of the junction unmatched. CDR3 region: CASSDRGLSDEQFF. Written as DNA, the CDR3 is TGTGCCAGCAGTGACAGGGGGCTAAGCGATGAGCAGTTCTTC.